This T cell receptor beta chain derives from a study of blood T cell repertoires in COVID-19. Study as a whole: Sample material is recorded as cDNA or gDNA derived from T cells, B-cell-depleted T cells, or PBMCs.

This CDR3 region has 15 residues. Trimming removed 3 bases from V and 1 base from J, with 10 bases in between. Per germline, CDR1 KGHSH and CDR2 LQKENI. Details on this clone: The same CDR3 arises from other DNA sequences in this sample as well.

The repertoire was sequenced with immunoSEQ multiplex PCR; TCRdb's copy has only in-frame clones and lacks some. The data show around 280,000 clones, around 86% seen once. Participant ages covered about 18 to 100 years across about two dozen US areas. Clinical history reported by participants formed the basis on which cohorts were assigned. Two negative PCRs, clearance, or symptom resolution were required of recovered Cohort 3 donors. This chain links TRBV18 with TRBJ1-5; D possibly corresponds to TRBD1 (6 bases). The TCR originated in a woman aged 40 to 55 who had recovered from COVID-19. The sample comprised PBMCs or T cells enriched from blood (not recorded which). The CDR3 region is CASSPLQGSNQPQHF. For the CDR3, the DNA is TGTGCCAGCTCACCTCTTCAGGGGAGCAATCAGCCCCAGCATTTT. Looking up the rest from reference TRBV18 and TRBJ1-5 gives the full variable domain: NAGVMQNPRHLVRRRGQEARLRCSPMKGHSHVYWYRQLPEEGLKFMVYLQKENIIDESGMPKERFSAEFPKEGPSILRIQQVVRGDSAAYFCASSPLQGSNQPQHFGDGTRLSIL.